The rows below give T cell receptor beta chains drawn from one sample of a study of preoperative IRX-2 immunotherapy in early breast cancer. Some clones are missing from TCRdb's copy, which holds only in-frame ones; the method was immunoSEQ multiplex PCR. The sample lists tens of thousands of clones; approximately 81% were seen once. This specimen was lymph node tissue, taken after IRX-2 immunotherapy. Receptor source: a human donor with breast cancer. The CDR3 runs from the conserved cysteine through the conserved F or W. D genes are given only for firm matches. Not all rows give a size; the values are once, few, many and, for expanded clones, a class.

d_call: NA; v_call: TRBV7-1; j_call: TRBJ1-5; clone_size: NA; cdr3_nt: TGTGCCAGCAGCTCTGACGGGGATCAGCCCCAGCATTTT; cdr3_aa: CASSSDGDQPQHF
d_call: NA; v_call: TRBV28; j_call: TRBJ1-2; clone_size: NA; cdr3_nt: TGTGCCAGCAGTTTAGCCGCAGCGTATGGCTACACCTTC; cdr3_aa: CASSLAAAYGYTF
d_call: NA; v_call: TRBV5-1; j_call: TRBJ2-3; clone_size: NA; cdr3_nt: TGCGCCAGCAGCTTGGTCCAGGATGCGGTAAACACAGATACGCAGTATTTT; cdr3_aa: CASSLVQDAVNTDTQYF
d_call: NA; v_call: TRBV6-8; j_call: TRBJ1-1; clone_size: NA; cdr3_nt: TGTGCCAGCAGTTACTCGAGTACCTTCATGAACACTGAAGCTTTCTTT; cdr3_aa: CASSYSSTFMNTEAFF
d_call: NA; v_call: TRBV11-3; j_call: TRBJ1-1; clone_size: once; cdr3_nt: TGTGCCAGCAGCTTGGCCCTTCGGGGGAACACTGAAGCTTTCTTT; cdr3_aa: CASSLALRGNTEAFF
d_call: TRBD1; v_call: TRBV29-1; j_call: TRBJ2-5; clone_size: NA; cdr3_nt: TGCAGCGTTGAAACAGGGGGGGAGACCCAGTACTTC; cdr3_aa: CSVETGGETQYF
d_call: TRBD1; v_call: TRBV9; j_call: TRBJ2-7; clone_size: NA; cdr3_nt: TGTGCCAGCAGGCCACAGGGGCCCTACGAGCAGTACTTC; cdr3_aa: CASRPQGPYEQYF
d_call: TRBD2; v_call: TRBV29-1; j_call: TRBJ2-3; clone_size: NA; cdr3_nt: TGCAGCGTTGAATTGTCTAGCGGGAACACAGATACGCAGTATTTT; cdr3_aa: CSVELSSGNTDTQYF
d_call: NA; v_call: TRBV10-2; j_call: TRBJ1-5; clone_size: NA; cdr3_nt: TGCGCCCGGTCGAATGTGGTTTCTGGTTACAATCAGCCCCAGCATTTT; cdr3_aa: CARSNVVSGYNQPQHF
d_call: NA; v_call: TRBV30; j_call: TRBJ1-3; clone_size: NA; cdr3_nt: TGTGCCTGGAGTATCCGTTCTGGAAACACCATATATTTT; cdr3_aa: CAWSIRSGNTIYF
d_call: TRBD2; v_call: TRBV11-3; j_call: TRBJ2-2; clone_size: once; cdr3_nt: TGTGCCAGCAGCTCGGGCGGGGGGAACACCGGGGAGCTGTTTTTT; cdr3_aa: CASSSGGGNTGELFF
d_call: NA; v_call: TRBV29-1; j_call: TRBJ2-3; clone_size: NA; cdr3_nt: TGCAGCGTTGGGGGATGGTCAGATACGCAGTATTTT; cdr3_aa: CSVGGWSDTQYF
d_call: TRBD1; v_call: TRBV2; j_call: TRBJ2-7; clone_size: NA; cdr3_nt: TGTGCCAGCAGTACCCGGGACAGAGAGCAGTACTTC; cdr3_aa: CASSTRDREQYF
d_call: TRBD1; v_call: TRBV23-1; j_call: TRBJ2-4; clone_size: NA; cdr3_nt: TGCGCCAGCAGCCAAGATAAAGCAGGGGGTTACATTCAGTACTTC; cdr3_aa: CASSQDKAGGYIQYF
d_call: TRBD1; v_call: TRBV11-3; j_call: TRBJ2-4; clone_size: NA; cdr3_nt: TGTGCCAGCAGCACTCGGACAGGGGTGATCAAAAACATTCAGTACTTC; cdr3_aa: CASSTRTGVIKNIQYF
d_call: NA; v_call: TRBV28; j_call: TRBJ1-5; clone_size: NA; cdr3_nt: TGTGCCACGAACGATGTCAGTTATAGCAATCAGCCCCAGCATTTT; cdr3_aa: CATNDVSYSNQPQHF
d_call: TRBD2; v_call: TRBV28; j_call: TRBJ2-1; clone_size: few; cdr3_nt: TGTGCCAGCATGGAAGCGGGAGGTTACAATGAGCAGTTCTTC; cdr3_aa: CASMEAGGYNEQFF
d_call: TRBD2; v_call: TRBV5-1; j_call: TRBJ2-3; clone_size: NA; cdr3_nt: TGCGCCAGCAAATGGGGGGGGAGCACAGATACGCAGTATTTT; cdr3_aa: CASKWGGSTDTQYF
d_call: NA; v_call: TRBV6-8; j_call: TRBJ1-5; clone_size: NA; cdr3_nt: TGTGCCAGCAGTTACTCGGGGTCCGGGCAGCCCCAGCATTTT; cdr3_aa: CASSYSGSGQPQHF